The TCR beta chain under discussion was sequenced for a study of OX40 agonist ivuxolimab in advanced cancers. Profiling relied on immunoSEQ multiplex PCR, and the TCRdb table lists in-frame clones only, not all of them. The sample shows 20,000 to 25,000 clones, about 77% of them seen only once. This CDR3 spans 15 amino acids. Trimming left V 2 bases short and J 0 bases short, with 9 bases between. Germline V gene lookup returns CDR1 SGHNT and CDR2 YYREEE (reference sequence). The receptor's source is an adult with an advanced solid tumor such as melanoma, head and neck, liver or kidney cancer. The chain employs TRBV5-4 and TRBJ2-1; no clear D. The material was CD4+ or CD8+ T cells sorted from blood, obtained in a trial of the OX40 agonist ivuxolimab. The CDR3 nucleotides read TGTGCCAGCAGCTTAGGTGGTGACTCCTACAATGAGCAGTTCTTC. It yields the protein CASSLGGDSYNEQFF.